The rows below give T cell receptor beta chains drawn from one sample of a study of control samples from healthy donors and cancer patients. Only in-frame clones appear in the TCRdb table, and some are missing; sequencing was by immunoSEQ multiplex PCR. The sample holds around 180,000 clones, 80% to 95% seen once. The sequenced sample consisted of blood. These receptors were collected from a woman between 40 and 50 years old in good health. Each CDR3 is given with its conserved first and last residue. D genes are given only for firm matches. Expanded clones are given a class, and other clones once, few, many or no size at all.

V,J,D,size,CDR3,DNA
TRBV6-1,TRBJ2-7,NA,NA,CASSEAEMNEQYF,TGTGCCAGCAGTGAAGCAGAGATGAACGAGCAGTACTTC
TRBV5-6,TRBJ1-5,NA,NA,CASSVGAGFHDQPQHF,TGTGCCAGCAGCGTGGGGGCAGGGTTTCATGATCAGCCCCAGCATTTT
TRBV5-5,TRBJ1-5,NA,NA,CASSSENQPQHF,TGTGCCAGCAGCTCTGAAAATCAGCCCCAGCATTTT
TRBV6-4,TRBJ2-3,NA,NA,CASSASQTDTQYF,TGTGCCAGCAGTGCCAGCCAGACAGATACGCAGTATTTT
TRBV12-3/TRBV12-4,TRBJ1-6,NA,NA,CATRDPYNSPLHF,TGTGCCACCCGGGACCCTTATAATTCACCCCTCCACTTT
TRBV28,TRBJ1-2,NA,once,CASSFTGYGYTF,TGTGCCAGCAGTTTTACAGGATATGGCTACACCTTC
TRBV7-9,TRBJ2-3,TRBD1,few,CASSLVYGQGVTDTQYF,TGTGCCAGCAGCTTAGTTTATGGGCAGGGGGTCACAGATACGCAGTATTTT
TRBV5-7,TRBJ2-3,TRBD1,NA,CASSPDTRDRGLTDTQYF,TGTGCCAGCAGCCCTGATACACGAGACAGGGGACTCACAGATACGCAGTATTTT
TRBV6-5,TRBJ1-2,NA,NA,CASSYDRSYGYTF,TGTGCCAGCAGTTACGACAGGTCCTATGGCTACACCTTC
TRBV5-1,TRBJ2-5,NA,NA,CASRVAIWEGQETQYF,TGCGCCAGCAGGGTCGCGATTTGGGAAGGGCAAGAGACCCAGTACTTC
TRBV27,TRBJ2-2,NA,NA,CASSPGGPGELFF,TGTGCCAGCAGCCCCGGGGGGCCCGGGGAGCTGTTTTTT
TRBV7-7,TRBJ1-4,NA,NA,CASSLGNGLPLFF,TGTGCCAGCAGCTTAGGGAACGGTTTACCACTGTTTTTT
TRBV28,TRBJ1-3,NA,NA,CASSLVRGNTIYF,TGTGCCAGCAGTCTTGTCCGTGGAAACACCATATATTTT
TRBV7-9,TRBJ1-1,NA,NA,CASSLSRGDGGTEAFF,TGTGCCAGCAGCCTCTCCCGTGGGGACGGCGGCACTGAAGCTTTCTTT
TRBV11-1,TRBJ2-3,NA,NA,CASSLAGADTQYF,TGTGCCAGCAGCTTAGCGGGGGCAGATACGCAGTATTTT
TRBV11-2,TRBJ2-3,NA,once,CASSSLTRGTDTQYF,TGTGCCAGCAGCTCTCTTACGAGGGGCACAGATACGCAGTATTTT
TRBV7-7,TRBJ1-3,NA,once,CASSLSQGFGNTIYF,TGTGCCAGCAGCTTATCACAGGGATTTGGAAACACCATATATTTT
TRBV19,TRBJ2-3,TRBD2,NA,CASSIYGGASDTQYF,TGTGCCAGTAGTATCTACGGGGGGGCAAGCGATACGCAGTATTTT
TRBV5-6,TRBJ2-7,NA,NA,CASSPQGSSYEQYF,TGTGCCAGCAGCCCCCAGGGATCCTCCTACGAGCAGTACTTC
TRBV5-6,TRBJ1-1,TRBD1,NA,CASSGGQGAPSNTEAFF,TGTGCCAGCAGCGGGGGACAGGGAGCTCCTTCGAACACTGAAGCTTTCTTT
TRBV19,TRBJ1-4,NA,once,CASSPPGARGEKLFF,TGTGCCAGTAGCCCTCCCGGGGCGCGGGGTGAAAAACTGTTTTTT
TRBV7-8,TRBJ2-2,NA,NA,CASSLVLGNTGELFF,TGTGCCAGCAGCTTAGTTCTAGGGAACACCGGGGAGCTGTTTTTT
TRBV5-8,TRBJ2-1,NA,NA,CASSLMTFSYNEQFF,TGTGCCAGCAGCTTGATGACTTTCTCCTACAATGAGCAGTTCTTC
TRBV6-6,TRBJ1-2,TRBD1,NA,CASSYSGQGLDYTF,TGTGCCAGCAGTTACTCGGGACAGGGTTTAGACTACACCTTC
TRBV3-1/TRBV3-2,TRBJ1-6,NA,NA,CASSQKEGRVDSPLHF,TGTGCCAGCAGCCAAAAGGAGGGCAGGGTGGATTCACCCCTCCACTTT
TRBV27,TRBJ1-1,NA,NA,CASRPFGASSTEAFF,TGTGCCAGCAGGCCATTCGGGGCGAGTAGCACTGAAGCTTTCTTT
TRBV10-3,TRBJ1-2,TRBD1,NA,CAISEIGQGGGYTF,TGTGCCATCAGTGAAATTGGACAGGGTGGAGGCTACACCTTC
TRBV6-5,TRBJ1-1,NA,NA,CASSLGGSDAFF,TGTGCCAGCAGCCTCGGGGGGAGCGACGCTTTCTTT
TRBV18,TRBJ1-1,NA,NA,CASSPTEGLNTEAFF,TGTGCCAGCTCACCAACGGAAGGCCTGAACACTGAAGCTTTCTTT
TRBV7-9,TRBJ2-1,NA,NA,CASSHHKSSYNEQFF,TGTGCCAGCAGCCACCACAAGAGCTCCTACAATGAGCAGTTCTTC
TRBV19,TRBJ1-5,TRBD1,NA,CASSISRTGRNQPQHF,TGTGCCAGTAGTATTTCTAGGACAGGCCGTAATCAGCCCCAGCATTTT
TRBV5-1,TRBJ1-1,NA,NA,CASSSGGENTEAFF,TGCGCCAGCAGCTCAGGAGGAGAGAACACTGAAGCTTTCTTT